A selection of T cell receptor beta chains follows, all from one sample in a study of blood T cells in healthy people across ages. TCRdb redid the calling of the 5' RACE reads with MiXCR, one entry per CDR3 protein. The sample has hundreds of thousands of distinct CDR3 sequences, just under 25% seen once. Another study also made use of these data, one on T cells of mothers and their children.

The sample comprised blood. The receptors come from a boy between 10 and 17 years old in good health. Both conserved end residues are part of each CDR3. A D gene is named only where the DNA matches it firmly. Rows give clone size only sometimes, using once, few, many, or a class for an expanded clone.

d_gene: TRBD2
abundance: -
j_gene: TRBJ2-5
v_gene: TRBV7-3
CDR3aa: CASSQLPTSGRETQYF
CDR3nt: TGTGCCAGCAGCCAACTCCCGACTAGCGGGAGGGAGACCCAGTACTTC

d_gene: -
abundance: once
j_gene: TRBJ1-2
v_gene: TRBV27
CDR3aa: CASSDWTNTVYGYTF
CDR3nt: TGTGCCAGCAGTGACTGGACGAATACCGTCTATGGCTACACCTTC

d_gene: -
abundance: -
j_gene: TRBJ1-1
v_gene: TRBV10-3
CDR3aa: CAIRGGADTEAFF
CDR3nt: TGTGCCATCAGGGGGGGCGCGGACACTGAAGCTTTCTTT

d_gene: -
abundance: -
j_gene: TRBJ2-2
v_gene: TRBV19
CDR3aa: CASSGLWAPPSTGELFF
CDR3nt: TGTGCCAGTAGTGGTCTTTGGGCCCCTCCAAGCACCGGGGAGCTGTTTTTT

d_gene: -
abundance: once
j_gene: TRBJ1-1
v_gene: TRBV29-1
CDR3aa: CSVVYRDDTEAFF
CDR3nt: TGCAGCGTTGTTTACAGGGACGACACTGAAGCTTTCTTT

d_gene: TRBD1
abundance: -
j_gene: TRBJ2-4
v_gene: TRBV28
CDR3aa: CASRRGQGKNIQYF
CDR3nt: TGTGCCAGCAGGAGGGGACAGGGGAAAAACATTCAGTACTTC

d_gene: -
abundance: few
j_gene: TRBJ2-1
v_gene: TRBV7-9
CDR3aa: CASSFLGFNEQFF
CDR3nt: TGTGCCAGCAGCTTTCTCGGATTTAATGAGCAGTTCTTC

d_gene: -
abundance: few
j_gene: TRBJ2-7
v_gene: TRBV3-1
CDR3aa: CASSQGRSVHEQYF
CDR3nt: TGTGCCAGCAGCCAGGGACGTTCAGTCCACGAGCAGTACTTC

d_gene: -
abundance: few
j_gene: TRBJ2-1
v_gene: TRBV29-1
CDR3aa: CSVALDDEQFF
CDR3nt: TGCAGCGTTGCCCTGGACGATGAGCAGTTCTTC

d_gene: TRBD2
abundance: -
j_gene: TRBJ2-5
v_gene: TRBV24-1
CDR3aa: CATSAGVLAGGNQETQYF
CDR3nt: TGTGCCACCAGTGCTGGCGTACTAGCGGGAGGAAACCAAGAGACCCAGTACTTC

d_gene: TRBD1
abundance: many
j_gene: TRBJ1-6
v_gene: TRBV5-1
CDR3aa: CASSGSRDSGSAPLHF
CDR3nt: TGCGCCAGCAGCGGAAGCCGGGACAGCGGCTCGGCACCCCTCCACTTT

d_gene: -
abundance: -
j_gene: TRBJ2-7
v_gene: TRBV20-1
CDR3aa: CSARVRGAVYEQYF
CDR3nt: TGCAGTGCTAGAGTCAGGGGCGCGGTTTACGAGCAGTACTTC

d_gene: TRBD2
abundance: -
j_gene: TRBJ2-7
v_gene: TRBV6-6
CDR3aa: CAIGGDTLEQYF
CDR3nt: TGTGCCATCGGGGGGGACACCTTAGAGCAGTACTTC